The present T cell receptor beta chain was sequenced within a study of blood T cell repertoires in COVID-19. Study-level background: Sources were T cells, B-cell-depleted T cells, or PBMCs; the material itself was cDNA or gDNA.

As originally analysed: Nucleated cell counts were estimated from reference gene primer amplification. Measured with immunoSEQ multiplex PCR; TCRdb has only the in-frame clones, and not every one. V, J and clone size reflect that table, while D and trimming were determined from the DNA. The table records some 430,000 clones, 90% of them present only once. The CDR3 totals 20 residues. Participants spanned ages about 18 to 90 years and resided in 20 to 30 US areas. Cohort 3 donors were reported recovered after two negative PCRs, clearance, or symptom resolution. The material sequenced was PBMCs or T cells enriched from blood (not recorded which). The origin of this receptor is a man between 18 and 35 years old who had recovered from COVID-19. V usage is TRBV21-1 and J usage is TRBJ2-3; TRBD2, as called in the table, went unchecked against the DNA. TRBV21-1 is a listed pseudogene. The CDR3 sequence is CASSVTSGTGSAPRTDTQYF. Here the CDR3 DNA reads TGTGCCAGCAGCGTCACTAGCGGGACCGGGAGTGCCCCTCGCACAGATACGCAGTATTTT.